This T cell receptor (beta chain) was documented in a study of vaccination and CD4 T cells after COVID-19. Turning to the study itself: Samples were taken after vaccination, a median of roughly 70 days after dose two, with a range of 14 to 241.

This clonotype appeared a single time. Its cognate antigen is unknown. Treatment denoted: roughly 11-day PBMC culture with coronavirus spike peptide pools or control peptides (ViraFEST assay). ViraFEST stimulated the growth of antigen-specific T cells using peptide pools and subsequently profiled their TCRs by sequencing. Positive PCR dates ranged from March to December 2020; these dates predated US Alpha, Beta and Delta variants. CD4+ T cells that had been cultured provided DNA sequenced with the Oncomine TCR Beta short-read assay. TCRdb re-called the PCR reads through MiXCR, storing one row per CDR3 protein. The sample has around 10,000 distinct CDR3 sequences; roughly 37% are singletons. This CDR3 contains 12 residues. V lost 7 bases to trimming and J lost 7 bases; unmatched junction nucleotides: 5. CDR1 and CDR2 from the germline V gene are MDHEN and SYDVKM.

The V call is TRBV28, the J call TRBJ1-1; 8 bases agree with TRBD1. The TCR sequence derives from a human donor who had recovered from COVID-19. The sample was CD4+ T cells from blood, cultured in vitro. The CDR3 protein is CASTPDRGEAFF. The CDR3, as DNA: TGTGCCAGCACCCCCGACAGGGGTGAAGCTTTCTTT.